This paragraph covers one TCR beta chain sequence. Its antigen is currently unknown. Alongside a J-beta primer mix, a sample-barcoded 5' primer served in a second PCR lasting roughly 6 to 12 cycles. Each cDNA molecule was tagged by a template-switch adaptor that had 12 random nucleotides. From the 5' RACE reads, TCRdb called clonotypes with MiXCR, one entry per CDR3 protein. The sample lists hundreds of thousands of distinct CDR3 sequences; 56% were seen once. This sample is part of a study of blood T cells in healthy people across ages. Whole-study findings and limits: Across the age range, TCR beta diversity per million T cells fell in a roughly linear way. Higher diversity, along with more naive CD4+ cells, distinguished long-lived donors from aged donors.

The germline V gene encodes CDR1 DFQATT and CDR2 SNEGSKA (reference sequence). This CDR3 has 11 residues. The authors extracted at least 6 micrograms of total RNA per sample. The gene calls are TRBV20-1 and TRBJ2-7; D not certain. The DNA end favors TRBJ2-5, so the J call may be wrong. Material: blood. The source is a man aged 35-49 years in good health. CDR3: CSARRSETQYF. In DNA, the CDR3 is TGCAGTGCTAGAAGGTCAGAGACCCAGTACTTC.